The rows below give T cell receptor beta chains drawn from one sample of a study of technical replicates of blood from a few donors. Clones were read by immunoSEQ multiplex PCR, and TCRdb kept only the in-frame ones, dropping some. The repertoire holds some 84,000 clones, with 75% to 95% as singletons. Specimen: T cells isolated from PBMCs. The receptors derive from a human donor in good health. CDR3s include the opening cysteine and the closing phenylalanine or tryptophan. D genes are given only for firm matches. The size of a clone is reported for some rows only, either as once, few or many, or as a class for expanded clones.

d_call,v_call,j_call,clone_size,cdr3_nt,cdr3_aa
TRBD1,TRBV5-8,TRBJ1-2,NA,TGTGCCAGCAACACTGGGGACAGTCTCTATGGCTACACCTTC,CASNTGDSLYGYTF
NA,TRBV5-1,TRBJ2-3,NA,TGCGCCAGCAGCATATCCCCCGATACGCAGTATTTT,CASSISPDTQYF
NA,TRBV13,TRBJ2-1,NA,TGTGCCAGCAGTAACCGCCGGGGTGAGCAGTTCTTC,CASSNRRGEQFF
NA,TRBV7-9,TRBJ2-5,NA,TGTGCCAGCAGCTTTGACAGCCAAGAGACCCAGTACTTC,CASSFDSQETQYF
TRBD1,TRBV28,TRBJ2-7,NA,TGTGCCAGCAGTTTAGGACAGGCCCCCTACGAGCAGTACTTC,CASSLGQAPYEQYF
NA,TRBV5-1,TRBJ2-6,NA,TGCGCCAGCAGCTTGAATGGGCCTGGGGCCAACGTCCTGACTTTC,CASSLNGPGANVLTF
TRBD1,TRBV5-4,TRBJ1-2,NA,TGTGCCAGCAGCCCCGAATTCGGACAGGGACGGGGCTACACCTTC,CASSPEFGQGRGYTF
TRBD1,TRBV7-6,TRBJ2-7,NA,TGTGCCAGCAGCATCCGGGACAGCTACGAGCAGTACTTC,CASSIRDSYEQYF
NA,TRBV9,TRBJ2-6,NA,TGTGCCAGCAGCTTAGGGGAGTCTTCTGGGGCCAACGTCCTGACTTTC,CASSLGESSGANVLTF
NA,TRBV25-1,TRBJ1-1,NA,TGTGCCAGCACCTCACAGGGAAGCCCTGAAGCTTTCTTT,CASTSQGSPEAFF
TRBD2,TRBV6-5,TRBJ2-1,few,TGTGCCAGCAAGAGGACTAGCGACTCCTACAATGAGCAGTTCTTC,CASKRTSDSYNEQFF
NA,TRBV7-9,TRBJ1-1,NA,TGTGCCAGCAGCTTAAACTCGGCTGAAGCTTTCTTT,CASSLNSAEAFF
TRBD1,TRBV28,TRBJ2-3,NA,TGTGCCAGCAGTTTCCTGACAGGGGGCGATACGCAGTATTTT,CASSFLTGGDTQYF
NA,TRBV27,TRBJ1-4,NA,TGTGCCAGCAGTCCAAACAGGGCCATTAATGAAAAACTGTTTTTT,CASSPNRAINEKLFF
NA,TRBV6-4,TRBJ1-1,NA,TGTGCCAGCAGTAACAGGATGAACACTGAAGCTTTCTTT,CASSNRMNTEAFF
NA,TRBV10-3,TRBJ2-6,NA,TGTGCCATCAGTGAGACGGGACACCTATCTGGGGCCAACGTCCTGACTTTC,CAISETGHLSGANVLTF
NA,TRBV4-1,TRBJ2-7,NA,TGCGCCAGCAGCCAAGGGACAGTAGCCTACGAGCAGTACTTC,CASSQGTVAYEQYF
TRBD1,TRBV20-1,TRBJ2-5,NA,TGCAGTTACGACAGGGGAGAGACCCAGTACTTC,CSYDRGETQYF
NA,TRBV2,TRBJ2-1,NA,TGTGCCAGCAGTGAAACGATACAGGGTCGGTACAATGAGCAGTTCTTC,CASSETIQGRYNEQFF
NA,TRBV7-2,TRBJ1-3,once,TGTGCCAGCAGCTTTCAGGGGATTTCTGGAAACACCATATATTTT,CASSFQGISGNTIYF
NA,TRBV16,TRBJ1-5,few,TGTGCCAGCAGTCAAGCTACAGGTTACAATCAGCCCCAGCATTTT,CASSQATGYNQPQHF
TRBD1,TRBV7-8,TRBJ1-2,NA,TGTGCCAGCAGCGTACAGGGGGCGGATGGCTACACCTTC,CASSVQGADGYTF
NA,TRBV5-6,TRBJ1-3,NA,TGTGCCAGCAGCTGGGGATTAACAGGGATCTCTGGAAACACCATATATTTT,CASSWGLTGISGNTIYF
NA,TRBV4-1,TRBJ2-3,NA,TGCGCCAGCAGCCAAGGCCTGGGCAGGGGACCTGCAGATACGCAGTATTTT,CASSQGLGRGPADTQYF
NA,TRBV11-2,TRBJ2-1,NA,TGTGCCAGCAGCTTAGAGGTGGAGGCTGACAATGAGCAGTTCTTC,CASSLEVEADNEQFF
NA,TRBV7-9,TRBJ2-7,NA,TGTGCCAGCAGCTTCTACAGGGTAGGGGCAGACGAGCAGTACTTC,CASSFYRVGADEQYF
NA,TRBV11-1,TRBJ2-5,NA,TGTGCCAGCAGCTTATTACAGGCCGTACAAGAGACCCAGTACTTC,CASSLLQAVQETQYF
NA,TRBV7-9,TRBJ2-1,once,TGTGCCAGCAGCTTTCAGGGTTTTGGCTCCTACAATGAGCAGTTCTTC,CASSFQGFGSYNEQFF
TRBD2,TRBV7-9,TRBJ2-1,once,TGTGCCAGCAGCGAGGGAGCGGGAGGTGAGCAGTTCTTC,CASSEGAGGEQFF
NA,TRBV6-5,TRBJ1-3,NA,TGTGCCAGCAGTTCCCAGGTTTCTGGAAACACCATATATTTT,CASSSQVSGNTIYF
TRBD2,TRBV4-3,TRBJ2-3,NA,TGCGCCAGCAGCCAACAACTAGCGGGTTCAGATACGCAGTATTTT,CASSQQLAGSDTQYF
NA,TRBV7-6,TRBJ2-1,NA,TGTGCCAGCAGCCTCCGGGACTACAATGAGCAGTTCTTC,CASSLRDYNEQFF
NA,TRBV27,TRBJ1-1,NA,TGTGCCAGCAGCCAGGGAACTGAAGCTTTCTTT,CASSQGTEAFF
NA,TRBV29-1,TRBJ2-7,NA,TGCAGCGTTGAAGACTCCTATTACGAGCAGTACTTC,CSVEDSYYEQYF
NA,TRBV13,TRBJ2-7,NA,TGTGCCAGCAGCTTACAGGGTTCCTACGAGCAGTACTTC,CASSLQGSYEQYF
TRBD2,TRBV9,TRBJ2-1,few,TGTGCCAGCAGCGAGGGACTAGCGGGAGCCGATGAGCAGTTCTTC,CASSEGLAGADEQFF
TRBD1,TRBV4-3,TRBJ2-3,once,TGCGCCAGCAGCCAAGATCTTGGACAGGGGGCGCTGACAGATACGCAGTATTTT,CASSQDLGQGALTDTQYF
NA,TRBV2,TRBJ1-5,NA,TGTGCCAGCGGGAGGGGTAGCAATCAGCCCCAGCATTTT,CASGRGSNQPQHF
TRBD2,TRBV28,TRBJ2-1,NA,TGTGCCAGCAGTCGAACTAGCGGTTTTTACAATGAGCAGTTCTTC,CASSRTSGFYNEQFF
TRBD1,TRBV7-3,TRBJ1-2,NA,TGTGCCAGCAGCTTAGCCGGGACAGCATATGGCTACACCTTC,CASSLAGTAYGYTF
NA,TRBV21-1,TRBJ2-5,NA,TGTGCCAGCAGCAAAAGGGGACGGAGGGTCGTAGTGGAGACCCAGTACTTC,CASSKRGRRVVVETQYF
NA,TRBV5-4,TRBJ2-2,NA,TGTGCCAGCAGCTGGCAGGGTTCGAACACCGGGGAGCTGTTTTTT,CASSWQGSNTGELFF
NA,TRBV6-5,TRBJ2-7,NA,TGTGCCAGCAGTTTCCGGGGTTTCTCCTACGAGCAGTACTTC,CASSFRGFSYEQYF